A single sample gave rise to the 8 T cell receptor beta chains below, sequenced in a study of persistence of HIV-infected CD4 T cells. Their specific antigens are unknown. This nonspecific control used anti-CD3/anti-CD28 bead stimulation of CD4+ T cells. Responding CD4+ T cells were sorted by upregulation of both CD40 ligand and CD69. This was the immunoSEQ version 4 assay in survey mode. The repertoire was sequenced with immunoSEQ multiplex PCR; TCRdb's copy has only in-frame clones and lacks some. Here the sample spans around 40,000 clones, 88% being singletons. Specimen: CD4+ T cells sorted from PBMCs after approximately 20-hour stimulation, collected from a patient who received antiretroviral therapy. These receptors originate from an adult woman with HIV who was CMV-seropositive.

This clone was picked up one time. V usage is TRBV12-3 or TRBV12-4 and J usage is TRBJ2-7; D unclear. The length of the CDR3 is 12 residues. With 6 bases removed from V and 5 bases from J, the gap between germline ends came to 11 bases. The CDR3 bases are TGTGCCAGCAGCCACTCTAGGAACGAGCAGTACTTC. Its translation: CASSHSRNEQYF.

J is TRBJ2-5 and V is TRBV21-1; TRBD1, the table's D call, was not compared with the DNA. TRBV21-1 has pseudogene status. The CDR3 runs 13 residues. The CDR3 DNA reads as TGTGCCAGCAGCAAGTACAGGAGAGAGACCCAGTACTTC. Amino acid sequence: CASSKYRRETQYF.

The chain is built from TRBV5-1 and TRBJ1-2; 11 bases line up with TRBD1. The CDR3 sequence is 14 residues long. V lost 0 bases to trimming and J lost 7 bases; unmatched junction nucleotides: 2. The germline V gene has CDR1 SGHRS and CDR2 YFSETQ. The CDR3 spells CASSLAGTGGGYTF. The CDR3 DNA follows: TGCGCCAGCAGCTTGGCCGGGACAGGGGGTGGCTACACCTTC. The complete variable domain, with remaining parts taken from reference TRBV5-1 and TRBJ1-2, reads KAGVTQTPRYLIKTRGQQVTLSCSPISGHRSVSWYQQTPGQGLQFLFEYFSETQRNKGNFPGRFSGRQFSNSRSEMNVSTLELGDSALYLCASSLAGTGGGYTFGSGTRLTVV.

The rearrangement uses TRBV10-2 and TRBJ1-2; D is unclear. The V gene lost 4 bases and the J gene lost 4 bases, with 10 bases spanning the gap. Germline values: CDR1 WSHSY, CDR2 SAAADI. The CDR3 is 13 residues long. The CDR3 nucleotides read TGCGCCAGCAGTGGCCCACCTGTCTATGGCTACACCTTC. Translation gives CASSGPPVYGYTF.

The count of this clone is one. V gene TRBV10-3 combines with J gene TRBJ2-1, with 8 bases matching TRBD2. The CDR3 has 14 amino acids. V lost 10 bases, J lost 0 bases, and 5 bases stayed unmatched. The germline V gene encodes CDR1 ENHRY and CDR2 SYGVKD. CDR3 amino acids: CATISGVSYNEQFF. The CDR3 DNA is TGTGCCACCATTAGCGGGGTCTCCTACAATGAGCAGTTCTTC.

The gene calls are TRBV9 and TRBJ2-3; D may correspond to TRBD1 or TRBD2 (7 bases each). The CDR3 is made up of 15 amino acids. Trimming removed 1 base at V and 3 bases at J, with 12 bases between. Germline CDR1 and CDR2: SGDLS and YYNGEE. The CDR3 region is CASSVRQGGTDTQYF. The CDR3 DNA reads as TGTGCCAGCAGCGTACGACAGGGAGGGACAGATACGCAGTATTTT.

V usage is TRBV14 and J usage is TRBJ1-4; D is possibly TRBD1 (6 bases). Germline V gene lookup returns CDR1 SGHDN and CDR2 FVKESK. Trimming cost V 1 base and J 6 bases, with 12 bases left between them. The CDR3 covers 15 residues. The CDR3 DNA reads TGTGCCAGCAGCCAAGTGGGGGCGGGAGATGAAAAACTGTTTTTT. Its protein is CASSQVGAGDEKLFF.

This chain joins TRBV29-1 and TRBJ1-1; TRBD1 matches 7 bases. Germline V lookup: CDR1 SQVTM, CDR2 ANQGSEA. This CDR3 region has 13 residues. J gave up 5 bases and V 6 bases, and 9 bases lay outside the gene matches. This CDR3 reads CSVGGQIGTEAFF. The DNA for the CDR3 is TGCAGCGTGGGGGGACAGATCGGGACTGAAGCTTTCTTT.